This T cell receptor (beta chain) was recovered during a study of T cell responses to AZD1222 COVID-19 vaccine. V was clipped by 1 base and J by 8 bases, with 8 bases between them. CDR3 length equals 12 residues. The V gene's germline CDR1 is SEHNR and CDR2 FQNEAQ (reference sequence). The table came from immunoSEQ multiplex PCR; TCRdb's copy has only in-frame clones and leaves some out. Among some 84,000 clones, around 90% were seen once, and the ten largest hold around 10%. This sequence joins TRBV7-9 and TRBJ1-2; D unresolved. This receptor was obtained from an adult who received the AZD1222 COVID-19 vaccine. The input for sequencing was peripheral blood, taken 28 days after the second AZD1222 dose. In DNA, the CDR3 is TGTGCCAGCAGCTTAGAAGGGAGCGGCTACACCTTC. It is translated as CASSLEGSGYTF.